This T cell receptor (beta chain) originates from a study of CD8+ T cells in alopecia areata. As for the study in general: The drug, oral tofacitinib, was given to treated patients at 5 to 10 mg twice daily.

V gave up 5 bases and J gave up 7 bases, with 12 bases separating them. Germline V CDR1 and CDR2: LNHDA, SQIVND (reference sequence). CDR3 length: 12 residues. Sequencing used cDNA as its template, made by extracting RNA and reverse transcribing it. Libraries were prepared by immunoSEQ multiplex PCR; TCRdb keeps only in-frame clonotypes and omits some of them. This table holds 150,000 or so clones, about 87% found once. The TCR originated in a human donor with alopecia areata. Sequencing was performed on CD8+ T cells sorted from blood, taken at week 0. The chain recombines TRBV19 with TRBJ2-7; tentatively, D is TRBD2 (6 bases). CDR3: CASSFPAGEQYF. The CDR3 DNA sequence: TGTGCCAGTAGTTTCCCGGCGGGAGAGCAGTACTTC.